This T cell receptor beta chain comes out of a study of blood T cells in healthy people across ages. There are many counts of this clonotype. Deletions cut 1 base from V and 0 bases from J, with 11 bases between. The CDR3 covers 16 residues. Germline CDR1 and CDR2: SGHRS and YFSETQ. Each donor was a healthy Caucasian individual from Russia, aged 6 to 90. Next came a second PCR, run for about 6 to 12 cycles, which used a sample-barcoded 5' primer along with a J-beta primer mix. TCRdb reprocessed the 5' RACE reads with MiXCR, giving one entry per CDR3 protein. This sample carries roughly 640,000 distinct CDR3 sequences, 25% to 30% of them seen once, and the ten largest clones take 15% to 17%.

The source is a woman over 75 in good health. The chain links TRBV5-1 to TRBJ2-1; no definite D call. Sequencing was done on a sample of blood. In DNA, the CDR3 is TGCGCCAGCAGCTTGAAGGGCCCCAGCTCCTACAATGAGCAGTTCTTC. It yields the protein CASSLKGPSSYNEQFF.